The 7 T cell receptor beta chains given below trace back to one sample, sequenced in a study of regulatory and conventional T cells in RAG deficiency. Genomic DNA came from blood regulatory T cells gated CD4+ CD25-high CD127-low. Assay used: immunoSEQ multiplex PCR; TCRdb lists only in-frame clones, some missing. The sample gives tens of thousands of clones, 75% to 95% of which show up once; over 0.8% is in the top ten. These records were also assigned to another study, of regulatory T cells. From that second work: The PCR used 52 TRBV and 13 TRBJ primers.

The sample comprised Tregs sorted from blood. The receptors were gathered from a human donor in good health.

The chain has TRBV9 and TRBJ1-1; tentatively, D is TRBD1 (5 bases). CDR3 size: 14 residues. V was shortened by 5 bases and J by 4 bases, with 15 bases between the two germline ends. CDR1 is SGDLS and CDR2 is YYNGEE in the germline V gene. The CDR3: CASSGGGRSTEAFF. CDR3 sequence (DNA): TGTGCCAGCAGTGGGGGAGGTCGGAGCACTGAAGCTTTCTTT.

This clone was detected once. The J gene is TRBJ2-3, the V gene TRBV6-6; TRBD2 matches 12 bases. Germline V lookup: CDR1 MNHNY, CDR2 SVGAGI (reference sequence). The CDR3 has 16 amino acids. V lost 5 bases and J lost 2; bases outside the gene matches: 5. Here the CDR3 reads CASSKGTSGYTDTQYF. CDR3 coding DNA: TGTGCCAGCAGTAAGGGGACTAGCGGGTACACAGATACGCAGTATTTT.

V and J are TRBV29-1 and TRBJ1-2; 7 positions agree with TRBD1. This CDR3 has 14 residues. CDR1 is SQVTM, CDR2 ANQGSEA, per germline. V lost 7 bases, J lost 4 bases, and 12 bases stayed unmatched. The CDR3 region is CSAGTAFPFYGYTF. CDR3 sequence (DNA): TGCAGCGCTGGGACAGCCTTCCCATTCTATGGCTACACCTTC.

This chain links TRBV30 with TRBJ1-1; D ambiguous. Trimming pared 3 bases from V and 4 bases from J, leaving 18 bases between. The CDR3 sequence is 15 residues long. Germline V CDR1 and CDR2: GTSNPN, SVGIG (reference sequence). The CDR3 DNA reads as TGTGCCTGGAGCCCCGGGCTTATGATGAGCACTGAAGCTTTCTTT. This codes for CAWSPGLMMSTEAFF.

The rearrangement joins TRBV9 to TRBJ2-2; 7 bases are shared with TRBD1. The CDR3 has 15 residues. In germline, CDR1 is SGDLS, CDR2 YYNGEE. V was clipped by 6 bases and J by 4 bases; unmatched bases: 9. CDR3 in DNA: TGTGCCAGCACCCACGGGACAGCAACCACCGGGGAGCTGTTTTTT. Its protein product is CASTHGTATTGELFF.

The chain links TRBV15 to TRBJ1-6; D ambiguous. In germline, CDR1 is LNHNV, CDR2 YYDKDF (reference sequence). The CDR3 sequence is 14 residues long. V was pared by 0 bases and J by 7 bases, with 7 bases between. CDR3 sequence: CATSRDGRNSPLHF. CDR3 DNA: TGTGCCACCAGCAGAGACGGGAGAAATTCACCCCTCCACTTT.

The chain has TRBV27 and TRBJ2-3; D might be TRBD1 (7 bases). Looked up from germline, CDR1 is MNHEY and CDR2 is SMNVEV (reference sequence). The CDR3 has 16 amino acids. V was shortened by 3 bases and J by 4 bases, with 17 bases between the two germline ends. The CDR3: CASSFLRQGGPDTQYF. DNA for the CDR3: TGTGCCAGCAGTTTCCTAAGACAGGGAGGCCCAGATACGCAGTATTTT.